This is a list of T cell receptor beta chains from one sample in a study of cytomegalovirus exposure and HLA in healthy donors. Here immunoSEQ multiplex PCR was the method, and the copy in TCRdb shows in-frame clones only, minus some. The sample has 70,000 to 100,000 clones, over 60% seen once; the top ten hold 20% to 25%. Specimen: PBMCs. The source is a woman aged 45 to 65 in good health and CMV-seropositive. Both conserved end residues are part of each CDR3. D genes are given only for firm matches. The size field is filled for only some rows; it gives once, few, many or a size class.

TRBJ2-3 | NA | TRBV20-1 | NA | TGCAGCAGATTTTCGGATACGCAGTATTTT | CSRFSDTQYF
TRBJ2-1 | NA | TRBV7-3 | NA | TGTGCCAGCAGCTTAGAACAGGGCTCCTACAATGAGCAGTTCTTC | CASSLEQGSYNEQFF
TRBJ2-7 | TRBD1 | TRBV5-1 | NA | TGCGCCAGCAGCTTGTGGGGACAGGGTGACTACGAGCAGTACTTC | CASSLWGQGDYEQYF
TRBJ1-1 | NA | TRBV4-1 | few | TGCGCCAGCAGCCAGGGGTCAGGGTGGGATGAAGCTTTCTTT | CASSQGSGWDEAFF
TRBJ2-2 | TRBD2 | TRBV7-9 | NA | TGTGCCAGCAGCCCATGGTCGGGGGGGGTGAACACCGGGGAGCTGTTTTTT | CASSPWSGGVNTGELFF
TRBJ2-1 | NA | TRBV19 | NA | TGTGCCAGTAGTATTAATAGGGGGGGGCTCTACAATGAGCAGTTCTTC | CASSINRGGLYNEQFF
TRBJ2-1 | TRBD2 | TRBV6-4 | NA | TGTGCCAGCAGTTCTCTAGCGGACAATGAGCAGTTCTTC | CASSSLADNEQFF
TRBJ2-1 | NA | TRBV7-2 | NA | TGTGCCAGCAGCTTTACCCGGACTTCCGAGCAGTTCTTC | CASSFTRTSEQFF
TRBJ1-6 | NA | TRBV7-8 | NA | TGTGCCAGCAGCTCTACAGGGCCGGGTTCACCCCTCCACTTT | CASSSTGPGSPLHF
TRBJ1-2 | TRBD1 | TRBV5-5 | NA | TGTGCCAGCAGCTCGGACAGGTCCCTTACGTATGGCTACACCTTC | CASSSDRSLTYGYTF
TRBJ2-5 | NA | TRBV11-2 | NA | TGTGCCAGCAGTATCAGGCATCAGGGCCAAGAGACCCAGTACTTC | CASSIRHQGQETQYF
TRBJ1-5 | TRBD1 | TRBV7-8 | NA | TGTGCCAGCAGCGGACAGGGGCGTCAGCCCCAGCATTTT | CASSGQGRQPQHF
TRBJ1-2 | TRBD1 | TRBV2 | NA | TGTGCCAGCAGTCTAGGACAGGGGTTTGGGAACTATGGCTACACCTTC | CASSLGQGFGNYGYTF
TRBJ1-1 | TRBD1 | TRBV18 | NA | TGTGCCAGCTCACCGGGACAGGGGGCGGGGATCGGCACTGAAGCTTTCTTT | CASSPGQGAGIGTEAFF
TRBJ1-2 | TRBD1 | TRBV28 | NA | TGTGCCAGCAGCCCCGGGACAGGGGTCTATGGCTACACCTTC | CASSPGTGVYGYTF
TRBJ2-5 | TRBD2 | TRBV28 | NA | TGTGCCAGCAGTTTACTAGCGGGGGGGAGGGAGACCCAGTACTTC | CASSLLAGGRETQYF
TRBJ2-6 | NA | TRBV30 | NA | TGTGCCTGGACGGCGGGGCTGCTCATAGGGGCTGGGGCCAACGTCCTGACTTTC | CAWTAGLLIGAGANVLTF
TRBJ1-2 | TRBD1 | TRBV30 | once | TGTGCCTGGCGCCCGTACCCGGGACAGAGCTATGGCTACACCTTC | CAWRPYPGQSYGYTF
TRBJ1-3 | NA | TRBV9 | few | TGTGCCAGCAGCGTAGGGCCACCGTCAGGAAACACCATATATTTT | CASSVGPPSGNTIYF
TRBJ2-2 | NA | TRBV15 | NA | TGTGCCACCAGCTCTACAGGGTTGGCCGGGGAGCTGTTTTTT | CATSSTGLAGELFF
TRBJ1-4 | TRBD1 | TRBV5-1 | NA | TGCGCCAGCAGCTTGGCCTACTGGACAGGGGCCGGGGCAACTAATGAAAAACTGTTTTTT | CASSLAYWTGAGATNEKLFF
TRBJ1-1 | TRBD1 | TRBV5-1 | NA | TGCGCCAGCAGCTCTGGGCAGGGGGACCTCACTGAAGCTTTCTTT | CASSSGQGDLTEAFF
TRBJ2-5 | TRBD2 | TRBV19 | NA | TGTGCCAGTGGAACCCGCGGGAGGGGGACCCAGTACTTC | CASGTRGRGTQYF
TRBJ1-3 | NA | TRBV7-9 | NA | TGTGCCAGCAGTGAGCCAGGGGTTGGAAACACCATATATTTT | CASSEPGVGNTIYF
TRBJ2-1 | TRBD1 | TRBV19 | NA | TGTGCCAGTAGGGGACAGTATGTCAATGAGCAGTTCTTC | CASRGQYVNEQFF
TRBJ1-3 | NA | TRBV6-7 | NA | TGTGCCAGCCCAACGCCAAAACCCACGGGAGTTACTGGAAACACCATATATTTT | CASPTPKPTGVTGNTIYF
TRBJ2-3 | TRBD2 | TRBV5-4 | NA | TGTGCCAGCAGCCCAAGCGGGGGTACTGGCACAGATACGCAGTATTTT | CASSPSGGTGTDTQYF
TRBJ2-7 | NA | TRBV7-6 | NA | TGTGCCAGCAGCTCCGAGACTACTCGCGAGCAGTACTTC | CASSSETTREQYF
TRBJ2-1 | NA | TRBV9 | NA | TGTGCCGGACCCATGACCGGGATGGATGAGCAGTTCTTC | CAGPMTGMDEQFF
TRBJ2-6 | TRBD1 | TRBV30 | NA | TGTGCCTGGAGTGACCAGGGGGCCTCTGGGGCCAACGTCCTGACTTTC | CAWSDQGASGANVLTF
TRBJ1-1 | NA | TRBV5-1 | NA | TGCGCCAGCAGCCCCGGGGTGATCGGGATGAACACTGAAGCTTTCTTT | CASSPGVIGMNTEAFF
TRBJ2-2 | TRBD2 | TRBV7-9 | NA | TGTGCCAGCAGTCGGGGGGTTACCGGGGAGCTGTTTTTT | CASSRGVTGELFF
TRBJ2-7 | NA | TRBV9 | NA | TGTGCCAGCAGCGTAGAAGACACGCCGTACGAGCAGTACTTC | CASSVEDTPYEQYF